This T cell receptor beta chain appears in the sequencing data of a study of cytomegalovirus exposure and HLA in healthy donors. Germline values: CDR1 MNHNY, CDR2 SVGAGI (reference sequence). The CDR3 is 16 residues long. The J segment lost 3 bases and the V segment lost 5 bases, leaving 6 bases of the junction unmatched. The PCR was carried out with 60 Vbeta primers and 13 Jbeta primers. The table came from immunoSEQ multiplex PCR; TCRdb's copy has only in-frame clones and leaves some out. The sample records roughly 120,000 clones, around three quarters being singletons. The origin of this receptor is a man aged 30 to 39 in good health and CMV-seronegative. This rearrangement joins TRBV6-6 to TRBJ2-7; TRBD2 matches at 14 bases. Material for sequencing was PBMCs. CDR3 sequence (DNA): TGTGCCAGCAGTAAAACCGGGACTAGCGGGAGCTACGAGCAGTACTTC. Encoded protein: CASSKTGTSGSYEQYF.